The clone carrying this T cell receptor beta chain was detected many times. CDR1 SGHKS and CDR2 YYEKEE come from the germline V gene (reference sequence). The CDR3 sequence is 15 residues long. The germline V and J ends were trimmed by 4 bases and 5 bases, with 16 bases remaining between them. The data are from a study of T-cell reconstitution after alpha-beta-depleted transplantation in children. A TCRbeta library incorporating unique molecular identifiers was prepared. Via MiXCR, TCRdb re-called the PCR reads, giving one row per CDR3 protein. This table holds under 350,000 distinct CDR3 sequences, over 8% found once.

Here the sequenced sample was PBMCs from the stem cell graft donor, taken from the stem cell graft. The clonotype comes from a human donor who donated a stem cell graft to a child with SCID. The rearrangement uses TRBV5-5 and TRBJ1-5; D gene unclear. The CDR3 sequence: CASSRVGGSDQPQHF. The CDR3 DNA reads as TGTGCCAGCAGCCGAGTGGGAGGGTCCGATCAGCCCCAGCATTTT.